This T cell receptor (beta chain) was identified during a study of a mutant IDH1 vaccine in newly diagnosed glioma. Study-level background: It was radiotherapy, temozolomide, or both that patients received previously, with most receiving both.

Trimming took off 2 bases at V and 10 bases at J, with 9 bases between the two ends. From germline, CDR1 is SGHVS and CDR2 FNYEAQ. This CDR3 is built from 12 residues. Study-wide results and caveats: Pseudoprogression appeared independent of alterations in top peripheral clonotypes.

Time point: week 5, during vaccination. In the vaccine, a single dose held 300 ug of the mutant IDH1 20-mer peptide, along with topical imiquimod. As concerns this clone: Its matching antigen is unknown.

The method was immunoSEQ multiplex PCR; TCRdb's version includes in-frame clones alone and lacks a portion of them. Of roughly 51,000 clones in the sample, around 82% were seen once. The receptor was isolated from a woman between 18 and 29 years old with glioma. Some clones in this sample may be carry-over from other donors' samples. V and J are TRBV7-6 and TRBJ2-1; the D is unclear. The sequences come from PBMCs, collected from a glioma patient whose treatment included an IDH1 peptide vaccine. The CDR3 spells CASSLFFSEQFF. The CDR3 DNA sequence: TGTGCCAGCAGCTTATTTTTCAGCGAGCAGTTCTTC.